These 21 T cell receptor beta chains were all obtained from the same sample, sequenced in a study of PD-L1 blockade in urothelial cancer. Method: immunoSEQ multiplex PCR; TCRdb's copy keeps in-frame clones and lacks some. The sample shows tens of thousands of clones, approximately 84% of them seen only once. The time point here: pretreatment peripheral blood. The sequences come from PBMCs, collected around atezolizumab (anti-PD-L1) treatment. The origin of the receptors is a man aged 50-59 years with urothelial cancer.

The chain is built from TRBV9 and TRBJ1-1; D remains ambiguous. CDR1 is SGDLS and CDR2 is YYNGEE in the germline V gene. The CDR3 is made up of 13 amino acids. V was trimmed by 0 bases and J by 5 bases, leaving 8 bases between them. The CDR3 here is CASSVEEETEAFF. For the CDR3, the DNA is TGTGCCAGCAGCGTAGAGGAGGAGACTGAAGCTTTCTTT.

This chain uses TRBV10-2 with TRBJ2-5, with a weak D call TRBD2 (6 bases). The V and J ends lost 8 bases and 1 base respectively, with 14 bases between them. Germline lookup yields CDR1 WSHSY and CDR2 SAAADI. This CDR3 has 14 residues. The CDR3 DNA reads as TGCGCCAGCCACCCGGGACTTTTCCAAGAGACCCAGTACTTC. It encodes CASHPGLFQETQYF.

The chain is built from TRBV30 and TRBJ2-7, with TRBD1 matching 8 bases. Germline CDR1 reads GTSNPN; CDR2 reads SVGIG (reference sequence). Germline trimming cut 4 bases from V and 3 bases from J; bases unmatched to any gene: 11. The CDR3 contains 15 residues. The CDR3 here is CAWTTGQGKHYEQYF. The CDR3 DNA follows: TGTGCCTGGACCACCGGACAGGGTAAACACTACGAGCAGTACTTC.

The gene calls are TRBV18 and TRBJ2-5; 9 bases agree with TRBD1. The CDR3 has 20 amino acids. Germline loops: CDR1 KGHSH, CDR2 LQKENI. The ends lost 1 base at V and 1 base at J; junction bases unmatched: 16. CDR3 DNA: TGTGCCAGCTCACCACGGGACAGGGAAGAGCCCTCAAAGCCCCAAGAGACCCAGTACTTC. This encodes CASSPRDREEPSKPQETQYF.

This clone turned up a few times. CDR3 DNA sequence: TGTGCCAGCAACCCCCCGGAGGGGACCACGTTCTTC. It translates to CASNPPEGTTFF. The chain carries TRBV28 and TRBJ2-1; possibly TRBD2 for D (6 bases). V was cut by 7 bases and J by 15 bases, with 19 bases left in between. Germline-derived CDR1 and CDR2 are MDHEN and SYDVKM. The CDR3 is made up of 12 amino acids.

This rearrangement joins TRBV5-6 to TRBJ2-5; possible D gene TRBD2, 5 bases. The CDR3 runs to 17 residues. The germline gives CDR1 SGHDT, CDR2 YYEEEE. Trimming cost V 0 bases and J 5 bases, with 20 bases left between them. The CDR3 spells CASSLVGRDRVPETQYF. The CDR3 DNA is TGTGCCAGCAGCTTGGTTGGTCGGGATCGGGTACCCGAGACCCAGTACTTC.

J is TRBJ2-3 and V is TRBV5-1; D gene unclear. The CDR3 totals 14 residues. Trimming took 0 bases from V and 1 from J, leaving 6 bases between them. Germline V gene lookup returns CDR1 SGHRS and CDR2 YFSETQ. The CDR3 DNA sequence: TGCGCCAGCAGCTTGGGTTTAGGCACAGATACGCAGTATTTT. Its translation is CASSLGLGTDTQYF.

The chain uses TRBV4-1 and TRBJ2-1; D might be TRBD2 (6 bases). In germline, CDR1 is MGHRA, CDR2 YSYEKL. This CDR3 comprises 16 residues. The V end was cut by 4 bases, the J end by 1 base, with 14 bases between. CDR3 amino acids: CASSLEAGLSYNEQFF. In nucleotides, the CDR3 is TGCGCCAGCAGCCTAGAAGCGGGCCTTTCCTACAATGAGCAGTTCTTC.

This clone has a handful of counts. CDR3 amino acids: CASSPEDSVGANVLTF. The DNA for the CDR3 is TGTGCCAGCAGTCCGGAGGACAGTGTGGGGGCCAACGTCCTGACTTTC. The chain is built from TRBV28 and TRBJ2-6; tentative D call: TRBD1 (6 bases). CDR3 length: 16 amino acids. Germline values: CDR1 MDHEN, CDR2 SYDVKM. Trimming took 5 bases from V and 4 from J, leaving 15 bases between them. Combining the CDR3 with reference TRBV28 and TRBJ2-6 gives the whole variable domain DVKVTQSSRYLVKRTGEKVFLECVQDMDHENMFWYRQDPGLGLRLIYFSYDVKMKEKGDIPEGYSVSREKKERFSLILESASTNQTSMYLCASSPEDSVGANVLTFGAGSRLTVL.

This clone was found once. The rearrangement joins TRBV28 to TRBJ2-5; D is perhaps TRBD2 (5 bases). V dropped 2 bases and J dropped 7 bases, with 17 bases sitting between them. The CDR3 runs 15 residues. The germline V gene encodes CDR1 MDHEN and CDR2 SYDVKM. CDR3 DNA: TGTGCCAGCAGTTTAATCGGTGCGGGTTTAGGGACCCAGTACTTC. Its protein product is CASSLIGAGLGTQYF.

The V gene is TRBV9, the J gene TRBJ2-3, with 8 nucleotides matching TRBD2. V lost 9 bases, J lost 1 base, and 16 bases stayed unmatched. This CDR3 region has 17 residues. The germline gives CDR1 SGDLS, CDR2 YYNGEE. CDR3 coding DNA: TGTGCCACCCGGCCCGTGAGCGGGGGCCGGGGCACAGATACGCAGTATTTT. Its translation is CATRPVSGGRGTDTQYF. Full variable domain (outside the CDR3, taken from reference TRBV9 and TRBJ2-3): DSGVTQTPKHLITATGQRVTLRCSPRSGDLSVYWYQQSLDQGLQFLIQYYNGEERAKGNILERFSAQQFPDLHSELNLSSLELGDSALYFCATRPVSGGRGTDTQYFGPGTRLTVL.

The chain links TRBV6-5 to TRBJ2-7; 11 bases match TRBD1. This CDR3 has 14 amino acids. Germline CDR1 reads MNHEY; CDR2 reads SVGAGI. V trimming: 2 bases; J trimming: 6 bases; junction bases outside the gene matches: 3. CDR3 region: CASSYGTGGSEQYF. DNA for the CDR3: TGTGCCAGCAGTTACGGGACAGGGGGGAGCGAGCAGTACTTC.

V usage is TRBV7-8 and J usage is TRBJ2-6; 12 positions match TRBD2. From germline, CDR1 is SGHVS and CDR2 FQNEAQ. This CDR3 spans 21 amino acids. The V gene end was trimmed by 2 bases and the J gene end by 1 base; junction bases not matched to a gene: 12. The CDR3 here is CASSLLLAGGPSPSGANVLTF. CDR3 coding DNA: TGTGCCAGCAGCTTACTGCTAGCGGGAGGGCCCTCTCCATCTGGGGCCAACGTCCTGACTTTC. The full variable domain, completed using reference TRBV7-8 and TRBJ2-6, is GAGVSQSPRYKVAKRGQDVALRCDPISGHVSLFWYQQALGQGPEFLTYFQNEAQLDKSGLPSDRFFAERPEGSVSTLKIQRTQQEDSAVYLCASSLLLAGGPSPSGANVLTFGAGSRLTVL.

This clone turned up a few times. The chain employs TRBV5-5 and TRBJ1-1; unclear D gene. This CDR3 has 11 amino acids. CDR1 is SGHKS, CDR2 YYEKEE, per germline (reference sequence). Trimming left V 2 bases short and J 7 bases short, with 6 bases between. The CDR3 DNA reads TGTGCCAGCAGCTTTTCAGTTGAAGCTTTCTTT. Its translation is CASSFSVEAFF.

The J gene is TRBJ1-5, the V gene TRBV11-2; 7 nucleotides line up with TRBD1. Trimming removed 5 bases from V and 6 bases from J; junction bases left unmatched: 4. Germline values: CDR1 SGHAT, CDR2 FQNNGV. The CDR3 sequence is 13 residues long. The CDR3 loop is CASSPDRVQPQHF. Written as DNA, the CDR3 is TGTGCCAGCAGCCCCGACAGGGTTCAGCCCCAGCATTTT.

This rearrangement joins TRBV19 to TRBJ2-7, with 8 bases aligning to TRBD1. This CDR3 contains 14 residues. Germline-derived CDR1 and CDR2 are LNHDA and SQIVND (reference sequence). Trimming took 1 base from V and 4 from J; bases not matched to a gene: 3. In DNA, the CDR3 is TGTGCCAGTAGTATAGCAGGGGGCCCGTACGAGCAGTACTTC. This translates into CASSIAGGPYEQYF.

Judged by abundance, this clone is large. The rearrangement uses TRBV9 and TRBJ2-7; unclear D gene. CDR3 size: 14 residues. CDR1 and CDR2 (germline): SGDLS, YYNGEE. Trimming removed 2 bases at V and 5 bases at J, with 14 bases between. In nucleotides, the CDR3 is TGTGCCAGCAGCGTCGCAGGATCAATGGACGAGCAGTACTTC. Translated, it gives CASSVAGSMDEQYF.

The rearrangement joins TRBV4-2 to TRBJ2-1; possibly TRBD1 for D (5 bases). The CDR3 consists of 15 residues. Trimming took off 1 base at V and 6 bases at J, with 13 bases between the two ends. Germline V gene sequence: CDR1 LGHNA, CDR2 YNFKEQ. CDR3 nucleotides: TGTGCCAGCAGCCAAGGGACAACCCAGCCCAATGAGCAGTTCTTC. Its translation: CASSQGTTQPNEQFF.

The chain links TRBV30 to TRBJ1-1; tentative D call: TRBD1 (5 bases). Trimming stripped 5 bases from V and 4 bases from J, with 17 bases between. There are 14 residues in the CDR3. CDR1 GTSNPN and CDR2 SVGIG come from the germline V gene (reference sequence). This CDR3 is CAWLIAGPGTEAFF. DNA of the CDR3: TGTGCCTGGTTAATAGCGGGACCTGGCACTGAAGCTTTCTTT.

The chain has TRBV9 and TRBJ2-3; 11 nucleotides align to TRBD2. This CDR3 is 17 amino acids long. In germline, CDR1 is SGDLS, CDR2 YYNGEE. Losses at the gene ends were 4 bases for V and 2 bases for J; bases not matched to a gene: 9. The CDR3 region is CASSPSSGGIFTDTQYF. CDR3 nucleotides: TGTGCCAGCAGCCCTTCTAGCGGGGGGATATTCACAGATACGCAGTATTTT.

This clone was seen a handful of times. The V call is TRBV29-1, the J call TRBJ2-7; 7 bases fit TRBD2. With V trimmed by 4 bases and J by 2 bases, 5 bases remained unmatched. Germline CDR1 reads SQVTM; CDR2 reads ANQGSEA. This CDR3 is 13 amino acids long. The CDR3 DNA sequence: TGCAGCGTTGTGTGGGGGAGGGCCTACGAGCAGTACTTC. Amino acids: CSVVWGRAYEQYF.